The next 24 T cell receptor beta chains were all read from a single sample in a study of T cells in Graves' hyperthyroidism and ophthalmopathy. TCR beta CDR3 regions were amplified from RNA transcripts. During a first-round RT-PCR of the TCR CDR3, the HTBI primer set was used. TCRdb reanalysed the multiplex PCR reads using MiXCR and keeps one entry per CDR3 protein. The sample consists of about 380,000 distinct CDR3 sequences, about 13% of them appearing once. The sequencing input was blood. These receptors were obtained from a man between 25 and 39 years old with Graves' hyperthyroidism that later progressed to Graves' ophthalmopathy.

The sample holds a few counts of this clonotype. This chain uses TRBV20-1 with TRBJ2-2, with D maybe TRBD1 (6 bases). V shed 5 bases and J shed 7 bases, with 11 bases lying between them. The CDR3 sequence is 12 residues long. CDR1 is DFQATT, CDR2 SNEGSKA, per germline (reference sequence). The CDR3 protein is CSAHWGHGELFF. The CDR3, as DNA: TGCAGTGCTCATTGGGGGCACGGGGAGCTGTTTTTT.

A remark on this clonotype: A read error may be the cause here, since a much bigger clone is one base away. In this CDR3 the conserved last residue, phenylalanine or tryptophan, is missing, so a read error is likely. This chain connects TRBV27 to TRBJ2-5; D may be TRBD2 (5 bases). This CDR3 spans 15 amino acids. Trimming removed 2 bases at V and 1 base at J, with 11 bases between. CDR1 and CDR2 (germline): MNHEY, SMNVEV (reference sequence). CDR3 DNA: TGTGCCAGCAGTTTAGGCCGGGATTTCCAAGAGACCCAGTACCTC. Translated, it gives CASSLGRDFQETQYL.

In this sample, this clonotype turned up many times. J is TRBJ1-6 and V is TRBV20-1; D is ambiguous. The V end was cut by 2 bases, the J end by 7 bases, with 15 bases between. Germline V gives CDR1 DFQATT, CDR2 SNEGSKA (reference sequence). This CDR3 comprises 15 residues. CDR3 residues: CSARTSQGINSPLHF. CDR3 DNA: TGCAGTGCTAGAACAAGTCAAGGGATCAATTCACCCCTCCACTTT.

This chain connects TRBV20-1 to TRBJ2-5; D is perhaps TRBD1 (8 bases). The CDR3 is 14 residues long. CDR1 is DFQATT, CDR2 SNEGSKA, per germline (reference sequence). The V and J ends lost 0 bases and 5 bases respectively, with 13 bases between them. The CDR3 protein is CSARDYRGGETQYF. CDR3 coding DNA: TGCAGTGCTAGAGATTACAGGGGGGGGGAGACCCAGTACTTC.

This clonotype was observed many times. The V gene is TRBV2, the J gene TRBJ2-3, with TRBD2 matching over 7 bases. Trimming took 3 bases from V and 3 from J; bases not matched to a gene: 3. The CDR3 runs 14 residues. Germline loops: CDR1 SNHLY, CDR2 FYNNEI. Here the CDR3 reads CASSDFGGTDTQYF. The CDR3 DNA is TGTGCCAGCAGTGACTTCGGGGGGACAGATACGCAGTATTTT.

The CDR3 region has the DNA TGCGCCAGCAGCTCCCCGGGACAGGGGTTGAATGAGCAGTTCTTC. Its translation: CASSSPGQGLNEQFF. The chain couples TRBV5-1 to TRBJ2-1, with TRBD1 matching over 10 bases. CDR1 and CDR2 (germline): SGHRS, YFSETQ. V dropped 3 bases and J dropped 7; count of bases not matched to a gene: 7. The CDR3 consists of 15 residues.

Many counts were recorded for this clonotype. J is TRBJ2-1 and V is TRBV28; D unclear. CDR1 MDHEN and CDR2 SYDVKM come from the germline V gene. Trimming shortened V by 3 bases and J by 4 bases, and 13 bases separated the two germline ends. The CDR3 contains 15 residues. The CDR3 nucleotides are TGTGCCAGCAGTTTCGGCAGCCAAGGGTACAATGAGCAGTTCTTC. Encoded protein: CASSFGSQGYNEQFF.

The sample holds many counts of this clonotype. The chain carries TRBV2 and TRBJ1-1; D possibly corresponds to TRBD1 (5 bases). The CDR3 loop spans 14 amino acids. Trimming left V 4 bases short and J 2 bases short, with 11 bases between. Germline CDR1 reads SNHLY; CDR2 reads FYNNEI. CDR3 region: CASSGQLANTEAFF. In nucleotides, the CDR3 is TGTGCCAGCAGTGGACAGCTAGCAAACACTGAAGCTTTCTTT.

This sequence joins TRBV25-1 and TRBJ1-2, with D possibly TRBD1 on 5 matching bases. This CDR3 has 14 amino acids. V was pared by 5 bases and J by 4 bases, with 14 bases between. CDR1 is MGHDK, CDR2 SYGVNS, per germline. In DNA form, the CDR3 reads TGTGCCAGCAGTACAGGATTATCTACCTATGGCTACACCTTC. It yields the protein CASSTGLSTYGYTF.

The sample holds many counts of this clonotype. DNA for the CDR3: TGCAGTGCTAGGACAGGCTCCTACGAGCAGTACTTC. Translated: CSARTGSYEQYF. J is TRBJ2-7 and V is TRBV20-1, with a weak D call TRBD1 (6 bases). Germline V CDR1 and CDR2: DFQATT, SNEGSKA (reference sequence). V lost 3 bases, J lost 0 bases, and 6 bases lay in between. The CDR3 has 12 residues.

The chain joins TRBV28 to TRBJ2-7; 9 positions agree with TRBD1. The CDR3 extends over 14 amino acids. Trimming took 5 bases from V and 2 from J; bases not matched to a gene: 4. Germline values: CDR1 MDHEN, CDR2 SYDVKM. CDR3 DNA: TGTGCCAGCAGTCAACAGGGGGCTGCCTACGAGCAGTACTTC. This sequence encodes CASSQQGAAYEQYF.

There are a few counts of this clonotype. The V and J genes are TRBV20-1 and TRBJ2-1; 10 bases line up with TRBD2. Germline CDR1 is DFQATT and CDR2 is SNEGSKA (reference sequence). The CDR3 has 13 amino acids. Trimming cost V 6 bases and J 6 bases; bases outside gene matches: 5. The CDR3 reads CSAGLAVTNEQFF. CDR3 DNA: TGCAGTGCCGGACTAGCGGTTACCAATGAGCAGTTCTTC.

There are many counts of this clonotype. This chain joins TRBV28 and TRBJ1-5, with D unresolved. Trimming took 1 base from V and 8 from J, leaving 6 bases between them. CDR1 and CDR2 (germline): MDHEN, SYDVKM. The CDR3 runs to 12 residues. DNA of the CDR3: TGTGCCAGCAGTTTATCGGTTGAGCCCCAGCATTTT. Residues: CASSLSVEPQHF. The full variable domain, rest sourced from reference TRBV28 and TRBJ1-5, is DVKVTQSSRYLVKRTGEKVFLECVQDMDHENMFWYRQDPGLGLRLIYFSYDVKMKEKGDIPEGYSVSREKKERFSLILESASTNQTSMYLCASSLSVEPQHFGDGTRLSIL.

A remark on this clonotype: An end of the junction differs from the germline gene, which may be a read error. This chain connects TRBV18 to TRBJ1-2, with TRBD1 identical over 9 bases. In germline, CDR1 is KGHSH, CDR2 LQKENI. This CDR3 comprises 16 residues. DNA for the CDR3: TGTGCCAGCTCACCAGTCGCTGGACAGGGGAACTATGGCGACACCTTC. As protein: CASSPVAGQGNYGDTF.

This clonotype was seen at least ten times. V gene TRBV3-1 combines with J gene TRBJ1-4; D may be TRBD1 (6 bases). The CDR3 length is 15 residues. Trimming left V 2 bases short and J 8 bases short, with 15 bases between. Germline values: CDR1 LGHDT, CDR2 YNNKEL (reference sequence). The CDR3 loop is CASSQLGGRREKLFF. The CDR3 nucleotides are TGTGCCAGCAGCCAACTCGGGGGGCGCCGGGAAAAACTGTTTTTT. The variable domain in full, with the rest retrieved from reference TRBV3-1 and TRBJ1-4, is DTAVSQTPKYLVTQMGNDKSIKCEQNLGHDTMYWYKQDSKKFLKIMFSYNNKELIINETVPNRFSPKSPDKAHLNLHINSLELGDSAVYFCASSQLGGRREKLFFGSGTQLSVL.

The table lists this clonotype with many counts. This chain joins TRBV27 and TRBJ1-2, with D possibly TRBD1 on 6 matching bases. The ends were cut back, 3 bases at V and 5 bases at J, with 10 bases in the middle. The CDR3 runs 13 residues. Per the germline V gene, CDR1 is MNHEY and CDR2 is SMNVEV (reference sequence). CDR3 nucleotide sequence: TGTGCCAGCAGTTTTTCCACAGGGTATGGCTACACCTTC. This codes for CASSFSTGYGYTF.

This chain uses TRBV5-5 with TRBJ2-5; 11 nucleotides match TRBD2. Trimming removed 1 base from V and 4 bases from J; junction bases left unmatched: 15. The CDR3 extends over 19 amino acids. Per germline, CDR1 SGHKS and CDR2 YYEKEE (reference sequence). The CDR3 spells CASSLFVVAGGRARETQYF. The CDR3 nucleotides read TGTGCCAGCAGCTTGTTTGTGGTAGCGGGGGGGCGTGCTAGAGAGACCCAGTACTTC.

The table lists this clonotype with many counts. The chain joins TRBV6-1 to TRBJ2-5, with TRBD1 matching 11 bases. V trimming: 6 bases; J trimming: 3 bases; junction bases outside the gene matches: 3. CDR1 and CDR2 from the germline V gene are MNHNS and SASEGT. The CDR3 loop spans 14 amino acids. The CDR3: CASRGQGAEETQYF. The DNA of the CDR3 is TGTGCCAGCAGAGGACAGGGGGCAGAAGAGACCCAGTACTTC.

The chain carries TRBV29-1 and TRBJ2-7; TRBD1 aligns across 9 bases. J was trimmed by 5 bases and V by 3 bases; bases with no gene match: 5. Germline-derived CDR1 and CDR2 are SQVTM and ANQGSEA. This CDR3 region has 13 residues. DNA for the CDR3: TGCAGCGTTGATGGGACAGGGACGAACGAGCAGTACTTC. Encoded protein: CSVDGTGTNEQYF.

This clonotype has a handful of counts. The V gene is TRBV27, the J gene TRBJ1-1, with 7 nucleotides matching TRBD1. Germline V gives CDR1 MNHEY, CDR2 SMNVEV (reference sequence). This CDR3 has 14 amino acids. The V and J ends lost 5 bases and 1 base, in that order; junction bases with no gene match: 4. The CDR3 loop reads CASSLQGTNTEAFF. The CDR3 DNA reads TGTGCCAGCAGTCTACAGGGGACGAACACTGAAGCTTTCTTT.

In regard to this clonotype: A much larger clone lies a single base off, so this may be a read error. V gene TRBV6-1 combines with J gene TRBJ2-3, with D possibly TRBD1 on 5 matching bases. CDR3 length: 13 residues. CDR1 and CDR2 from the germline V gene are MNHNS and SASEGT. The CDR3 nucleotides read TGTGCCGGCAGCCCGACAGCTTCAGATACGCAGTATTTT. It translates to CAGSPTASDTQYF.

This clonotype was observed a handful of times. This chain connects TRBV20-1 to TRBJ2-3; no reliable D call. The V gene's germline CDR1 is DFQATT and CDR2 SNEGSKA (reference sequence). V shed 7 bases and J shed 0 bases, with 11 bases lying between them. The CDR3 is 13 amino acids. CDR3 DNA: TGCAGTGTATCCTGGCCTAGCACAGATACGCAGTATTTT. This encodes CSVSWPSTDTQYF.

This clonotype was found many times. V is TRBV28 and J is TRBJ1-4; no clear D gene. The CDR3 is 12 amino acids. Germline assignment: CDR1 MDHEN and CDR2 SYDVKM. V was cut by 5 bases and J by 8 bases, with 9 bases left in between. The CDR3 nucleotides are TGTGCCAGCAGTGACCCTAGGGAAAAACTGTTTTTT. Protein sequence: CASSDPREKLFF.

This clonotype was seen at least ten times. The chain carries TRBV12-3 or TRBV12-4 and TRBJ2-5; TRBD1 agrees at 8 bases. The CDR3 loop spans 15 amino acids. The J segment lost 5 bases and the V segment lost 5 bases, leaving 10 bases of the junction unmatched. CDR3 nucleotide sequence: TGTGCCAGCAGTCTCGGTCAGGGGGCTTATGAGACCCAGTACTTC. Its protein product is CASSLGQGAYETQYF.